A selection of T cell receptor beta chains follows, all from one sample in a study of technical replicates of blood from several donors. Method: immunoSEQ multiplex PCR; TCRdb's copy keeps in-frame clones and lacks some. The data show 65,000 to 90,000 clones, 85% to 95% seen once. The sample consisted of T cells isolated from PBMCs. The receptors stem from a human donor in good health. Both conserved end residues are trimmed from each CDR3. The D gene is left open where the match is weak.

V gene	J gene	D gene	CDR3 protein
TRBV30	TRBJ1-1	TRBD1	AWSNTGGTEAF
TRBV7-9	TRBJ2-3	.	ASSLQSSSTDTQY
TRBV7-9	TRBJ2-7	TRBD2	ASSLLAGNYEQY
TRBV2	TRBJ1-2	TRBD1	ASSERQGANYGYT
TRBV7-6	TRBJ2-7	.	ASSPKADLALPYEQY
TRBV28	TRBJ2-5	TRBD1	ASSFPGTASKETQY
TRBV5-8	TRBJ2-7	TRBD2	ASSATRWGLSSYEQY
TRBV10-2	TRBJ2-2	.	ASSDEASGGGELF
TRBV29-1	TRBJ2-2	.	SVGRAGELF
TRBV5-4	TRBJ2-1	TRBD2	ASSLDRGGFNEQF
TRBV2	TRBJ2-1	TRBD2	SHFGLAGRNTNNNEQF
TRBV14	TRBJ1-1	.	ASSLLQHTEAF
TRBV6-5	TRBJ1-2	TRBD1	ASSYVTGSYGYT
TRBV4-2	TRBJ2-7	TRBD2	ASSHGTSGSYEQY
TRBV6-4	TRBJ2-1	TRBD2	ASSDGAGYSSYNEQF
TRBV19	TRBJ2-7	.	ASRRGGTAYEQY
TRBV5-1	TRBJ2-7	TRBD1	ASSSIFRGRGNEQY
TRBV28	TRBJ2-7	.	ATDLFSKGTFSYEQY
TRBV7-9	TRBJ1-3	.	ASSQHSGNTIY
TRBV7-2	TRBJ2-7	.	ASRRDYGSYEQY
TRBV5-1	TRBJ1-2	.	ASSLEAGTLGGYT
TRBV19	TRBJ1-2	.	ASSIDLSWGRPGYT
TRBV5-1	TRBJ2-1	.	ASSLGLASLNEQF
TRBV4-1	TRBJ2-1	.	ASSPLGSSSRTYNEQF
TRBV7-9	TRBJ2-2	TRBD1	ASRDRNPNTGELF
TRBV6-5	TRBJ2-7	TRBD1	ASSYVSGQVIYEQY
TRBV4-1	TRBJ1-1	TRBD1	ASSQPRQGSTEAF
TRBV29-1	TRBJ2-1	.	SVPLQAHEQF
TRBV28	TRBJ2-7	TRBD1	ASRGTAYEQY
TRBV2	TRBJ2-4	.	ASSESSLAGKNIQY
TRBV19	TRBJ1-1	TRBD1	GDRGETEAF
TRBV2	TRBJ1-1	TRBD1	ASRPGQGQAF
TRBV27	TRBJ2-7	TRBD2	ASSLSPSGSALASEQY
TRBV2	TRBJ2-1	TRBD2	ASSEGLAGRRAFYNEQF
TRBV7-9	TRBJ2-3	TRBD2	ASSLAGGRADYTDTQY
TRBV5-1	TRBJ2-5	TRBD2	ASSPETSGGRETQY